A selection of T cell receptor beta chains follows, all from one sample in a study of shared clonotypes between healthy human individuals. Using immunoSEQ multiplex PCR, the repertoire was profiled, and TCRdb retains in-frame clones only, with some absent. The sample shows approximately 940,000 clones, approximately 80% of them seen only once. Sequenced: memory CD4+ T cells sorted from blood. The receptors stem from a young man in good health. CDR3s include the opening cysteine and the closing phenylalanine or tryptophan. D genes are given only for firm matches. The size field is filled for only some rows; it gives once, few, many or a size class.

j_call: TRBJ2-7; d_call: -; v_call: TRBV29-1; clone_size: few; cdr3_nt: TGCAGCGTTGAAGTGGGGGGGACAGCGACGGGAGAGCAGTACTTC; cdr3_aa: CSVEVGGTATGEQYF
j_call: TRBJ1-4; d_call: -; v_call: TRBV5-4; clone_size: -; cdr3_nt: TGTGCCAGCAGCTTGTCCCCTGCAACTAATGAAAAACTGTTTTTT; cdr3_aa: CASSLSPATNEKLFF
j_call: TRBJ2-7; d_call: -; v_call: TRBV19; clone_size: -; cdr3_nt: TGTGCCAGTAGTATATTAAGCACCCGGGGCGGCGAGCAGTACTTC; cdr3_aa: CASSILSTRGGEQYF
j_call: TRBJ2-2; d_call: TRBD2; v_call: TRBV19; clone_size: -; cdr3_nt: TGTGCCAGTAGTATATTGAGAACTAGCGGAGGCGGGGAGCTGTTTTTT; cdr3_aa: CASSILRTSGGGELFF
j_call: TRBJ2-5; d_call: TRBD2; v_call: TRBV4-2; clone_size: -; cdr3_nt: TGTGCCAGCAGCCAGGGTACCGGGACTAGCGGCCAAGAGACCCAGTACTTC; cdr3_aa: CASSQGTGTSGQETQYF
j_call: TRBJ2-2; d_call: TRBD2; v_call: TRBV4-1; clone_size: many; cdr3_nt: TGCGCCAGCAGCCACTATACCGGGGGGACGAACACCGGGGAGCTGTTTTTT; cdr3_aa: CASSHYTGGTNTGELFF
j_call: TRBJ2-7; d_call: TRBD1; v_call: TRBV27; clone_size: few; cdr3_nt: TGTGCCAGCAGTTTAAGGGACAGGGGAGTTTACGAGCAGTACTTC; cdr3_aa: CASSLRDRGVYEQYF
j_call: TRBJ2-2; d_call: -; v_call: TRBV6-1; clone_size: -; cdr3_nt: TGTGCCAGCAGTGAACAGGGCGGCACCGGGGAGCTGTTTTTT; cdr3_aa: CASSEQGGTGELFF
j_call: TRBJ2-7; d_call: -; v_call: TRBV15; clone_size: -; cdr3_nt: TGTGCCACCAGCAGAGGACGCGAGAAGCAGTACTTC; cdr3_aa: CATSRGREKQYF
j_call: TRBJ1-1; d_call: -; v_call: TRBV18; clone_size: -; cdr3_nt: TGTGCCAGCTCCCAGGGTGTTCAGACTGAAGCTTTCTTT; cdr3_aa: CASSQGVQTEAFF
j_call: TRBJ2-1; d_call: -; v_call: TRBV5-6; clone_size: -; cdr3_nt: TGTGCCAGCAGCCTCGGCGTTGCTGGCTCCTACAATGAGCAGTTCTTC; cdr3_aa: CASSLGVAGSYNEQFF
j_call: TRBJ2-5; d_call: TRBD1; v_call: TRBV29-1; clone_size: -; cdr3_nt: TGCAGCGTAAAAGGCGGGACAGGACAAGAGACCCAGTACTTC; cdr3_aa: CSVKGGTGQETQYF
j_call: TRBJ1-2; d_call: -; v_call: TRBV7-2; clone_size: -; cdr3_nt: TGTGCCAGCAGCTCCCTATTAGGGGTTGGCTACACCTTC; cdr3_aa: CASSSLLGVGYTF
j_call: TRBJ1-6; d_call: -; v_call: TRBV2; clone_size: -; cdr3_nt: TGTGCCAGCAAAGGGTCGAGCTCCTATAATTCACCCCTCCACTTT; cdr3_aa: CASKGSSSYNSPLHF
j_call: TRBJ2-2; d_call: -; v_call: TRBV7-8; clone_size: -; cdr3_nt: TGTGCCAGCAGCTTTCCCACCGGGGAGCTGTTTTTT; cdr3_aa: CASSFPTGELFF
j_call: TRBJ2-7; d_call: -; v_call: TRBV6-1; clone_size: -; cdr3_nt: TGTGCCAGCAGTGAAGGGGGCAGCTCCTACGAGCAGTACTTC; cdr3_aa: CASSEGGSSYEQYF
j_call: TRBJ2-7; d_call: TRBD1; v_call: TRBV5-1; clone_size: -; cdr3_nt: TGCGCCAGCAGCATACGACAGGGGGCCAACGAGCAGTACTTC; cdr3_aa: CASSIRQGANEQYF
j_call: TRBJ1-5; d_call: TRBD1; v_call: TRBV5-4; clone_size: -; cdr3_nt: TGTGCCAGCAGCTTGGACAGGGGGCCCAATCAGCCCCAGCATTTT; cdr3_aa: CASSLDRGPNQPQHF
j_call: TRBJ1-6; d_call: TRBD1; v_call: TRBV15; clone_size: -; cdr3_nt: TGTGCCACCAGCAGGGGGACAGAAAATTCACCCCTCCACTTT; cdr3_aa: CATSRGTENSPLHF
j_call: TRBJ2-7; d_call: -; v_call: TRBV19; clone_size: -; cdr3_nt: TGTGCCAGTAGTATAGATCCCAGCTCCTACGAGCAGTACTTC; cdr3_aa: CASSIDPSSYEQYF
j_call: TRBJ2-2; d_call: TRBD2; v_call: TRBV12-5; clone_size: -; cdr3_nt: TGTGCTAGTGGTTTGGAGCTAGCGGGGCCTGGGACCGGGGAGCTGTTTTTT; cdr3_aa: CASGLELAGPGTGELFF
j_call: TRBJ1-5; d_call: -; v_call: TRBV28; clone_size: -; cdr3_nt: TGTGCCAGCAGCCTAGGTATGCGACAGGACTGGGATCAGCCCCAGCATTTT; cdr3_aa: CASSLGMRQDWDQPQHF
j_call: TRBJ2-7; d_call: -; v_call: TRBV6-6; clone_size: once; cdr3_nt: TGTGCCAGCAGATCGGGGACACCGGGGGACGAGCAGTACTTC; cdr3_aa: CASRSGTPGDEQYF
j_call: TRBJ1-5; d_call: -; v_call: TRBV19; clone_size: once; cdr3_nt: TGTGCCAGTAGTATCCCCGGGAATCAGCCCCAGCATTTT; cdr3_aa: CASSIPGNQPQHF
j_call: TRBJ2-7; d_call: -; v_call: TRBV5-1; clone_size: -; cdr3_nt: TGCGCCAGCAGCTATCAGGAGGGTCCCTACGAGCAGTACTTC; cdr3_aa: CASSYQEGPYEQYF
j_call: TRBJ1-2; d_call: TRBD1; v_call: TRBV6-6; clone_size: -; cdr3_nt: TGTGCCAGCAGTCAGGGGGTTAACTATGGCTACACCTTC; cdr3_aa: CASSQGVNYGYTF
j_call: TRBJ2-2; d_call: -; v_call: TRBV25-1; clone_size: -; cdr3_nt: TGTGCCAGCAGTGAAATAAGGGGGAACACCGGGGAGCTGTTTTTT; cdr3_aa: CASSEIRGNTGELFF
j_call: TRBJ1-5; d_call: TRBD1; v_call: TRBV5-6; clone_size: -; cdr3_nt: TGTGCCAGCAGCGGGGGACAGTATAGCAATCAGCCCCAGCATTTT; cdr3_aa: CASSGGQYSNQPQHF
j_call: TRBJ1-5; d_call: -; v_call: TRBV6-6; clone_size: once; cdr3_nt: TGTGCCAGCAGTCCCACCGGGGCCGATAGCAATCAGCCCCAGCATTTT; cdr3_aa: CASSPTGADSNQPQHF
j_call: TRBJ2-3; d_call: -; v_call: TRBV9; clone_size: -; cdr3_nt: TGTGCCAGCAGCCCCGTCCGAACAGATACGCAGTATTTT; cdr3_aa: CASSPVRTDTQYF
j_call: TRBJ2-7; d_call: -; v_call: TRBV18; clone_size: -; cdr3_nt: TGTGCCAGCTCACCCCAATGGGGGGTGGTACACGAGCAGTACTTC; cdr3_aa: CASSPQWGVVHEQYF
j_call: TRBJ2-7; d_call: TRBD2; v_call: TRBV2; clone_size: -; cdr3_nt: TGTGCCAGCATTCTCGGGGGGGTAAGCTCCTACGAGCAGTACTTC; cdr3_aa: CASILGGVSSYEQYF
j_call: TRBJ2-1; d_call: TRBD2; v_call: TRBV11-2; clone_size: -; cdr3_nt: TGTGCCAGCAGCCGGCCCGGGGGGGCCTCGAACTACAATGAGCAGTTCTTC; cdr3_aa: CASSRPGGASNYNEQFF
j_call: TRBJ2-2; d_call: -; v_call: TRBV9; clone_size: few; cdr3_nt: TGTGCCAGCAGCGTAGCTCCCGACACCGGGGAGCTGTTTTTT; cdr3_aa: CASSVAPDTGELFF
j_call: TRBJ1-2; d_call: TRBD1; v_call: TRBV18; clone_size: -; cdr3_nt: TGTGCCAGCTCACCGGGGACAGGGAACTATGGCTACACCTTC; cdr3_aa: CASSPGTGNYGYTF
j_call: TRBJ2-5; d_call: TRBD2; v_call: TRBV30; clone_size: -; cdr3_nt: TGTGCCTGGAGTGTCCCCTCGGTGGGCGGGAGGGTCCCACAGTACTTC; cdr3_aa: CAWSVPSVGGRVPQYF
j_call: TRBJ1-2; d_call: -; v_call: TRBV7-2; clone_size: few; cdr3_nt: TGTGCCAGCAGCTTGATTAGCGGGCCCTATGGCTACACCTTC; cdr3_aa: CASSLISGPYGYTF
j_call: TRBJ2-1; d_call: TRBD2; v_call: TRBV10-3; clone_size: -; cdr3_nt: TGTGCAGTGGGAGGTAGCGGGAGTGATGAGCAGTTCTTC; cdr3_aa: CAVGGSGSDEQFF
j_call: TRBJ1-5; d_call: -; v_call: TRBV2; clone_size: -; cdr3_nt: TGTGCCAGCAGTGAAGGGGGAACTCAGCCCCAGCATTTT; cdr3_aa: CASSEGGTQPQHF
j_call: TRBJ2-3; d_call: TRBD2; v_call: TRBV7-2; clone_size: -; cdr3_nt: TGTGCCAGCAGCTTCCGCGGGAGGGCCCAAGGAGATACGCAGTATTTT; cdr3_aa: CASSFRGRAQGDTQYF
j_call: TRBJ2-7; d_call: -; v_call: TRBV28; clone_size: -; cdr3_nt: TGTGCCAGCAGTTCCTCAACGGACGAGCAGTACTTC; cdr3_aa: CASSSSTDEQYF
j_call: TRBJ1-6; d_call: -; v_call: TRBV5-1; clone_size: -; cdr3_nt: TGCGCCAGCAGCACCGGGACATACAATTCACCCCTCCACTTT; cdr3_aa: CASSTGTYNSPLHF
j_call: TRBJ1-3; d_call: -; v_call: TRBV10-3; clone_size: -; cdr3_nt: TGTGCCATCTCCCCGGCGGACACCATATATTTT; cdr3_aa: CAISPADTIYF
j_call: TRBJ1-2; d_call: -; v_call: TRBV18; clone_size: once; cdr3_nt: TGTGCCAGCTCACCAGACGGGGTTGACTATGGCTACACCTTC; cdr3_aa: CASSPDGVDYGYTF
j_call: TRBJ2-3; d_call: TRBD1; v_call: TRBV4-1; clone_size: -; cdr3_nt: TGCGCCAGCAGCCAGGGCGGGACAGGGGGCACAGATACGCAGTATTTT; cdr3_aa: CASSQGGTGGTDTQYF
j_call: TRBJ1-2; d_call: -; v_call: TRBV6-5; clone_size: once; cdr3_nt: TGTGCCAGCAGTACCCAGGATACAGGGCGCTATGGCTACACCTTC; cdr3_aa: CASSTQDTGRYGYTF
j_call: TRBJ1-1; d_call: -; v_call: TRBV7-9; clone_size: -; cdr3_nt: TGTGCCAGCAGCTTAGCTAGCTTTGGGGCTGAAGCTTTCTTT; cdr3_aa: CASSLASFGAEAFF
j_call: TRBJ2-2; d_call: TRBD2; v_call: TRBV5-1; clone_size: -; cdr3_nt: TGCGCCAGCAGCCTGGGGGCTAGCGGGAGCAACACCGGGGAGCTGTTTTTT; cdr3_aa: CASSLGASGSNTGELFF
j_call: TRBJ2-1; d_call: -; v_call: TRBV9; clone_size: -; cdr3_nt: TGTGCCAGCAGCGTAATTTCGAGCTCCTACAATGAGCAGTTCTTC; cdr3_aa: CASSVISSSYNEQFF
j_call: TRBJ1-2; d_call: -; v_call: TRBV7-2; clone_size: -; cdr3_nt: TGTGCCAGCAGCCCTCTGGGGGCGAGTGGCTACACCTTC; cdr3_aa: CASSPLGASGYTF
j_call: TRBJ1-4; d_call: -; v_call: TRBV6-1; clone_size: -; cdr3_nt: TGTGCCAGCAGTCCGCGACAGTCCTTATCGGAAAAACTGTTTTTT; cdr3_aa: CASSPRQSLSEKLFF
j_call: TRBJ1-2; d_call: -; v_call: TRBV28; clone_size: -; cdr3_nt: TGTGCCAGCAGTCCATCTTACGGCTACACCTTC; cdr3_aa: CASSPSYGYTF
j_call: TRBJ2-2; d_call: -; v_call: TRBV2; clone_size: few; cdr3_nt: TGTGCCAGCAGTCGACAGAGGAACACCGGGGAGCTGTTTTTT; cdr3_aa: CASSRQRNTGELFF
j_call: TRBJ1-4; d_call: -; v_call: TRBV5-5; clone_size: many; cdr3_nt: TGTGCCAGCAGCTTGGGACAGTCTAATGAAAAACTGTTTTTT; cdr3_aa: CASSLGQSNEKLFF
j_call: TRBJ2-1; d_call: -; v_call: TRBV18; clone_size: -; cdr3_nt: TGTGCCAGCTCACCGTACACAGGGATTGAGCAGTTCTTC; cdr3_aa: CASSPYTGIEQFF
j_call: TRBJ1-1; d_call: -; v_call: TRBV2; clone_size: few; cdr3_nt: TGTGCCAGCAGTGATCAGGGAAAAGCTTTCTTT; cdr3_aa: CASSDQGKAFF
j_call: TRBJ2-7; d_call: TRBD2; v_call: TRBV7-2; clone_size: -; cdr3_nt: TGTGCCAGCTCCCCGACCAGCGGGACTTCCTACGAGCAGTACTTC; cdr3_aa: CASSPTSGTSYEQYF
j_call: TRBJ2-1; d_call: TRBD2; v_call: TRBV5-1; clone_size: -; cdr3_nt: TGCGCCAGCAGCTTCTCAGGCGGGAGCTTGGGTGAGCAGTTCTTC; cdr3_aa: CASSFSGGSLGEQFF
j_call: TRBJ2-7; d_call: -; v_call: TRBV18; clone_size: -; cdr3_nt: TGTGCCAGCTCTCAGTTGCCGGTCTCCTACGAGCAGTACTTC; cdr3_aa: CASSQLPVSYEQYF